The 27 T cell receptor beta chains given below trace back to one sample, sequenced in a study of shared clonotypes between healthy human individuals. Profiled with immunoSEQ multiplex PCR; TCRdb holds only in-frame clones, not every one. This repertoire shows roughly 2 million clones, over 85% found once; its top ten account for 0.1% to 0.15%. Input material: naive CD4+ T cells sorted from blood. The sample's subset: CD45RA+ positively selected. The receptors were gathered from a man between 18 and 29 years old in good health.

This sequence joins TRBV4-3 and TRBJ1-5; 9 positions match TRBD1. Trimming took 4 bases from V and 2 from J; bases not matched to a gene: 12. Looked up from germline, CDR1 is LGHNA and CDR2 is YSLEER. The CDR3 is 18 residues long. The CDR3 bases are TGCGCCAGCAGCCCCCAAGGGACAGGGACTGTACGCAATCAGCCCCAGCATTTT. This translates into CASSPQGTGTVRNQPQHF.

J is TRBJ2-1 and V is TRBV11-3; D assignment may be TRBD1 or TRBD2 (5 bases each). Trimming took 3 bases from V and 8 from J, leaving 14 bases between them. This CDR3 comprises 14 residues. CDR1 and CDR2 (germline): SGHNT, YENEEA. DNA of the CDR3: TGTGCCAGCAGCTTGGACCTCATGGGGGATGAGCAGTTCTTC. It is translated as CASSLDLMGDEQFF.

The chain links TRBV29-1 to TRBJ1-2; D is unclear. The CDR3 extends over 14 amino acids. The germline V and J ends were trimmed by 6 bases and 0 bases, with 14 bases remaining between them. From germline, CDR1 is SQVTM and CDR2 ANQGSEA. CDR3 protein: CSVAPRGANYGYTF. The CDR3 bases are TGCAGCGTCGCACCTCGTGGGGCTAACTATGGCTACACCTTC.

The table lists this clone with a count of one. The chain employs TRBV5-1 and TRBJ1-3; the D is unclear. V lost 1 base and J lost 3, with 14 bases in between. This CDR3 has 16 residues. From germline, CDR1 is SGHRS and CDR2 YFSETQ. DNA for the CDR3: TGCGCCAGCAGCTTGTCCCCGGGCCTTAATGGAAACACCATATATTTT. It yields the protein CASSLSPGLNGNTIYF.

The chain carries TRBV18 and TRBJ1-2; D might be TRBD1 (5 bases). Germline V CDR1 and CDR2: KGHSH, LQKENI. This CDR3 is built from 14 residues. The ends were cut back, 6 bases at V and 4 bases at J, with 15 bases in the middle. The CDR3 DNA is TGTGCCAGCTCCCCGTCGACAGCATCCTATGGCTACACCTTC. Amino acids: CASSPSTASYGYTF.

V and J are TRBV10-3 and TRBJ2-2; possibly TRBD1 for D (6 bases). Trimming shortened V by 6 bases and J by 5 bases, and 13 bases separated the two germline ends. The CDR3 length is 14 residues. Germline values: CDR1 ENHRY, CDR2 SYGVKD. The chain's CDR3 is CAIRQGSGTGELFF. The CDR3 nucleotides are TGTGCCATCAGGCAGGGGAGTGGGACCGGGGAGCTGTTTTTT.

This clone was counted only a few times. The chain is built from TRBV7-9 and TRBJ2-1; 9 nucleotides match TRBD2. Trimming removed 5 bases from V and 4 bases from J; junction bases left unmatched: 9. Germline CDR1 and CDR2: SEHNR and FQNEAQ (reference sequence). This CDR3 spans 16 amino acids. The CDR3 region has the DNA TGTGCCAGCAGCCCAGGGGCTAGCGGGATTTACAATGAGCAGTTCTTC. This translates into CASSPGASGIYNEQFF. The whole variable domain, remainder taken from reference TRBV7-9 and TRBJ2-1, is DTGVSQNPRHKITKRGQNVTFRCDPISEHNRLYWYRQTLGQGPEFLTYFQNEAQLEKSRLLSDRFSAERPKGSFSTLEIQRTEQGDSAMYLCASSPGASGIYNEQFFGPGTRLTVL.

The chain joins TRBV9 to TRBJ1-6; no definite D call. This CDR3 is built from 15 residues. Germline CDR1 SGDLS, CDR2 YYNGEE. Deletions cut 0 bases from V and 4 bases from J, with 8 bases between. The CDR3 nucleotides read TGTGCCAGCAGCGTAGCTACAAGTTATAATTCACCCCTCCACTTT. Its translation: CASSVATSYNSPLHF.

The V gene is TRBV5-4, the J gene TRBJ1-2; possible D gene TRBD1, 6 bases. The CDR3 contains 15 residues. The germline CDR1 and CDR2 sequences are SGHNT and YYREEE (reference sequence). The germline V and J ends were trimmed by 0 bases and 3 bases, with 12 bases remaining between them. CDR3 DNA: TGTGCCAGCAGCTTGGAAGGGGGTGGCGACTATGGCTACACCTTC. Residues: CASSLEGGGDYGYTF.

The rearrangement joins TRBV6-5 to TRBJ2-2, with 7 bases aligning to TRBD1. The CDR3 consists of 14 residues. With 8 bases clipped from V and 5 bases from J, the junction kept 8 bases outside the gene matches. Germline values: CDR1 MNHEY, CDR2 SVGAGI. CDR3 DNA: TGTGCCAGCCGACAGGGAGTAGGGACCGGGGAGCTGTTTTTT. It is translated as CASRQGVGTGELFF.

The J gene is TRBJ2-1, the V gene TRBV6-5, with 8 bases aligning to TRBD2. The CDR3 sequence is 15 residues long. V lost 5 bases to trimming and J lost 2 bases; unmatched junction nucleotides: 5. The germline gives CDR1 MNHEY, CDR2 SVGAGI. CDR3 region: CASSTTSGTYNEQFF. As DNA, the CDR3 is TGTGCCAGCAGTACCACTAGCGGCACCTACAATGAGCAGTTCTTC.

This sequence joins TRBV30 and TRBJ2-1; TRBD1 agrees at 8 bases. The CDR3 totals 15 residues. CDR1 GTSNPN and CDR2 SVGIG come from the germline V gene (reference sequence). J lost 6 bases, V lost 0 bases, and 7 bases had no gene match. The CDR3 nucleotides read TGTGCCTGGAGTGTAAAGCAGGGGGCGAGCAATGAGCAGTTCTTC. The encoded protein is CAWSVKQGASNEQFF.

This clone was seen a single time. The junction and the germline gene differ at one end; a read error may be behind it. The chain uses TRBV5-1 and TRBJ2-7, with 7 bases matching TRBD1. The CDR3 is 13 residues long. Germline V gene lookup returns CDR1 SGHRS and CDR2 YFSETQ. CDR3 loop: CASSPDVAGTEHF. CDR3 coding DNA: TGCGCCAGCAGCCCCGATGTCGCCGGGACAGAACACTTC. The entire variable domain, with the rest obtained from reference TRBV5-1 and TRBJ2-7, is as follows: KAGVTQTPRYLIKTRGQQVTLSCSPISGHRSVSWYQQTPGQGLQFLFEYFSETQRNKGNFPGRFSGRQFSNSRSEMNVSTLELGDSALYLCASSPDVAGTEHFGPGTRLTVT.

Remarks on this clone: The sample contains more than one DNA sequence encoding this CDR3. The J gene is TRBJ2-3, the V gene TRBV5-1; D is undetermined. Germline V gene data show CDR1 as SGHRS and CDR2 as YFSETQ. The CDR3 spans 13 residues. Trimming took off 0 bases at V and 4 bases at J, with 6 bases between the two ends. The CDR3 reads CASSLGQADTQYF. CDR3 DNA: TGCGCCAGCAGCTTGGGCCAGGCAGATACGCAGTATTTT.

The chain carries TRBV7-2 and TRBJ2-7; D call uncertain. Germline loops: CDR1 SGHTA, CDR2 FQGNSA. The length of the CDR3 is 14 residues. V was cut by 1 base and J by 6 bases, with 13 bases left in between. CDR3 sequence (DNA): TGTGCCAGCAGCTTAGGGCGGCCCGTCCGCGAGCAGTACTTC. Protein product: CASSLGRPVREQYF.

This clone was counted only a few times. The V gene is TRBV6-5, the J gene TRBJ2-5; 9 nucleotides line up with TRBD1. Germline V CDR1 and CDR2: MNHEY, SVGAGI. V was clipped by 6 bases and J by 2 bases; unmatched bases: 7. The CDR3 has 15 residues. The CDR3 loop is CASSPNRGRQETQYF. DNA of the CDR3: TGTGCCAGCAGCCCCAACAGGGGGCGTCAAGAGACCCAGTACTTC.

The rearrangement uses TRBV30 and TRBJ2-3; 11 bases are shared with TRBD2. CDR3 length: 19 residues. The J segment lost 1 base and the V segment lost 2 bases, leaving 14 bases of the junction unmatched. Germline V lookup: CDR1 GTSNPN, CDR2 SVGIG (reference sequence). This chain's CDR3 is CAWSNAPGLAEGGTDTQYF. The CDR3 DNA reads TGTGCCTGGAGTAATGCCCCGGGACTAGCGGAGGGGGGCACAGATACGCAGTATTTT.

This chain uses TRBV15 with TRBJ2-7, with a possible D match to TRBD2 (6 bases). This CDR3 is built from 20 residues. Trimming stripped 0 bases from V and 0 bases from J, with 24 bases between. Germline V gene data show CDR1 as LNHNV and CDR2 as YYDKDF (reference sequence). CDR3 nucleotide sequence: TGTGCCACCAGCAGAGACAAAATTACCCAATCGGGGGAAAACTCCTACGAGCAGTACTTC. Its protein is CATSRDKITQSGENSYEQYF.

The rearrangement links TRBV10-3 to TRBJ2-2; no firm D call. In germline, CDR1 is ENHRY, CDR2 SYGVKD. The ends were cut back, 0 bases at V and 3 bases at J, with 5 bases in the middle. The CDR3 loop spans 14 amino acids. The CDR3 reads CAISESEDTGELFF. Here the CDR3 DNA reads TGTGCCATCAGTGAGTCCGAGGACACCGGGGAGCTGTTTTTT.

The chain couples TRBV10-3 to TRBJ1-2, with D maybe TRBD1 (5 bases). The CDR3 length is 10 residues. Per germline, CDR1 ENHRY and CDR2 SYGVKD. The V end lost 8 bases, the J end lost 4 bases, and 5 bases lay between the germline ends. CDR3 nucleotide sequence: TGTGCCATCGGGGCCTATGGCTACACCTTC. This gives the protein CAIGAYGYTF.

The V gene is TRBV6-5, the J gene TRBJ1-1; D might be TRBD1 (5 bases). V lost 0 bases and J lost 4, with 9 bases in between. The CDR3 contains 14 residues. Germline V gene lookup returns CDR1 MNHEY and CDR2 SVGAGI. The CDR3 DNA reads TGTGCCAGCAGTTACTCTGGGGACCGCACTGAAGCTTTCTTT. Translated, it gives CASSYSGDRTEAFF.

The chain employs TRBV11-2 and TRBJ2-3; TRBD2 might be the D (6 bases). Trimming stripped 5 bases from V and 5 bases from J, with 14 bases between. The CDR3 contains 14 residues. Looked up from germline, CDR1 is SGHAT and CDR2 is FQNNGV. The CDR3 sequence: CASSPEGRRDTQYF. CDR3 bases: TGTGCCAGCAGCCCCGAGGGGAGGAGAGATACGCAGTATTTT.

The V and J genes are TRBV5-1 and TRBJ1-5; 8 nucleotides match TRBD1. The CDR3 consists of 15 residues. V lost 5 bases and J lost 0; bases outside the gene matches: 4. Germline loops: CDR1 SGHRS, CDR2 YFSETQ. The CDR3: CASSEGQASNQPQHF. DNA of the CDR3: TGCGCCAGCAGTGAGGGACAGGCTAGCAATCAGCCCCAGCATTTT.

This chain joins TRBV29-1 and TRBJ1-4, with 8 nucleotides matching TRBD1. The germline V gene has CDR1 SQVTM and CDR2 ANQGSEA. The CDR3 sequence is 13 residues long. The trim removed 7 bases at V and 2 bases at J, leaving 3 bases unmatched. CDR3 sequence reads: CSGRGPTNEKLFF. In nucleotides, the CDR3 is TGCAGCGGCAGGGGGCCTACTAATGAAAAACTGTTTTTT. The whole variable domain, remainder taken from reference TRBV29-1 and TRBJ1-4, is SAVISQKPSRDICQRGTSLTIQCQVDSQVTMMFWYRQQPGQSLTLIATANQGSEATYESGFVIDKFPISRPNLTFSTLTVSNMSPEDSSIYLCSGRGPTNEKLFFGSGTQLSVL.

The chain has TRBV21-1 and TRBJ2-7; TRBD1, as called in the table, went unchecked against the DNA. TRBV21-1 is a pseudogene locus. The CDR3 is 15 amino acids. In DNA form, the CDR3 reads TGTGCCAGCAGCAAGGACCGGGACAGGACCTACGAGCAGTACTTC. This codes for CASSKDRDRTYEQYF.

This rearrangement joins TRBV18 to TRBJ2-7; a weak D match, TRBD2 (5 bases). Trimming cost V 2 bases and J 4 bases, with 12 bases left between them. The CDR3 has 14 amino acids. CDR1 is KGHSH and CDR2 is LQKENI in the germline V gene. CDR3 bases: TGTGCCAGCTCACCAGGAACGGCGGGTTACGAGCAGTACTTC. This codes for CASSPGTAGYEQYF.

The V gene is TRBV4-3, the J gene TRBJ2-5; a weak D match, TRBD1 (6 bases). CDR1 is LGHNA and CDR2 is YSLEER in the germline V gene. CDR3 size: 15 residues. V was cut by 1 base and J by 4 bases, with 13 bases left in between. The CDR3 sequence: CASSQGVQGRETQYF. CDR3 sequence (DNA): TGCGCCAGCAGCCAAGGGGTTCAGGGGCGAGAGACCCAGTACTTC.